This TCR beta chain was observed in a study of T cell responses to AZD1222 COVID-19 vaccine. Turning to the study itself: It was second doses at about 4 or about 12 weeks that were pooled. Study-wide findings and caveats: In a largely white British group with more females than males, clonal diversity was possibly underestimated. Sampling captured repertoires only after the peak T cell response. Nearly half of unique spike-specific TCRs reportedly avoided B.1.351 and B.1.1.7 mutated regions.

The ends lost 3 bases at V and 8 bases at J; junction bases unmatched: 7. CDR1 and CDR2 from the germline V gene are KGHDR and SFDVKD. The CDR3 is made up of 16 amino acids. Comment on this clone: Antigen unknown.

Here immunoSEQ multiplex PCR was the method, and the copy in TCRdb shows in-frame clones only, minus some. The sample holds about 120,000 clones, less than 90% seen once. The chain links TRBV24-1 to TRBJ1-4; 11 bases are shared with TRBD1. Here the sequenced sample was peripheral blood, taken on day 0 of AZD1222 vaccination. The receptor's source is an adult in good health. Here the CDR3 DNA reads TGTGCCACCAGTGATCTGGGGGGACAGGGGGGGGAAAAACTGTTTTTT. It specifies CATSDLGGQGGEKLFF.